These T cell receptor beta chains were read from a single sample in a study of cytomegalovirus exposure and HLA in healthy donors. Sequencing was performed with immunoSEQ multiplex PCR; in TCRdb, only in-frame clones are kept and a portion is missing. The sample shows some 71,000 clones, approximately 67% of them seen only once. Sequences were obtained from PBMCs. The receptors were gathered from a man aged 40-49 years in good health and CMV-seropositive. Each CDR3 is given with its conserved first and last residue. The order of the fields is D gene, clone size, V gene, J gene, CDR3 DNA, CDR3 protein. The D gene is left open where the match is weak. Size tells how often a clone was seen (once, few, many) or the class of an expanded clone, and some rows leave it out.

D: TRBD1; size: medium-sized; V: TRBV10-3; J: TRBJ1-1; DNA: TGTGCCATCAAAATCCAGGGGGACACTGAAGCTTTCTTT; CDR3: CAIKIQGDTEAFF
D: TRBD1; size: .; V: TRBV28; J: TRBJ2-5; DNA: TGTGCCAGCAGACCCGGGACAGGGGGGTCCCAAGAGACCCAGTACTTC; CDR3: CASRPGTGGSQETQYF
D: .; size: .; V: TRBV6-6; J: TRBJ1-1; DNA: TGTGCCAGCACAATCAGGCAAACCCCCTTGAACACTGAAGCTTTCTTT; CDR3: CASTIRQTPLNTEAFF
D: TRBD1; size: .; V: TRBV7-9; J: TRBJ2-7; DNA: TGTGCCAGCAGCTTGCAGACAGGGTCCCACGAGCAGTACTTC; CDR3: CASSLQTGSHEQYF
D: .; size: .; V: TRBV5-1; J: TRBJ1-1; DNA: TGCGCCAGCAGCGAGGACGGGAGGACTGAAGCTTTCTTT; CDR3: CASSEDGRTEAFF
D: TRBD2; size: .; V: TRBV25-1; J: TRBJ2-3; DNA: TGTGCCAGTCAATTAGCGGGAGCGCTGGATACGCAGTATTTT; CDR3: CASQLAGALDTQYF
D: TRBD1; size: few; V: TRBV4-2; J: TRBJ2-2; DNA: TGTGCCAGCAGCCAAAGGGGGACAGGGGTCACCGGGGAGCTGTTTTTT; CDR3: CASSQRGTGVTGELFF
D: .; size: .; V: TRBV14; J: TRBJ2-5; DNA: TGTGCCAGCAGCCAAGGTCTACAGGGCGGGTGGGAGACCCAGTACTTC; CDR3: CASSQGLQGGWETQYF
D: .; size: .; V: TRBV11-2; J: TRBJ2-1; DNA: TGTGCCAGCAGCTTAGATCCGACAGGCTCCTACAATGAGCAGTTCTTC; CDR3: CASSLDPTGSYNEQFF
D: .; size: .; V: TRBV7-9; J: TRBJ1-5; DNA: TGTGCCAGCAGCTCTATATCGGGTGGCAATCAGCCCCAGCATTTT; CDR3: CASSSISGGNQPQHF
D: TRBD1; size: .; V: TRBV9; J: TRBJ2-1; DNA: TGTGCCAGCAGCGTAGAGGCAGGGGGCTTGGACAATGAGCAGTTCTTC; CDR3: CASSVEAGGLDNEQFF
D: TRBD1; size: few; V: TRBV5-6; J: TRBJ2-7; DNA: TGTGCCAGCAGCTTGGGGACAGGGATCTACGAGCAGTACTTC; CDR3: CASSLGTGIYEQYF
D: .; size: .; V: TRBV5-6; J: TRBJ2-7; DNA: TGTGCCAGCAGCTCGCTAATTTACCAGGGAATCTACGAGCAGTACTTC; CDR3: CASSSLIYQGIYEQYF
D: .; size: few; V: TRBV2; J: TRBJ1-5; DNA: TGTGCCAGCACTGACCCAGGTTTGAATCAGCCCCAGCATTTT; CDR3: CASTDPGLNQPQHF
D: TRBD2; size: once; V: TRBV25-1; J: TRBJ2-1; DNA: TGTGCCAGCAGTGAGGGGGTGGGAGGGAGAAGCTCCTACAATGAGCAGTTCTTC; CDR3: CASSEGVGGRSSYNEQFF
D: .; size: once; V: TRBV19; J: TRBJ2-5; DNA: TGTGCCAGTAGTATAGGTGTGTCCAAGACCCAGTACTTC; CDR3: CASSIGVSKTQYF
D: TRBD2; size: few; V: TRBV5-1; J: TRBJ2-7; DNA: TGCGCCAGCAGCTTGTATGGGAGGGACGAGCAGTACTTC; CDR3: CASSLYGRDEQYF
D: TRBD1; size: .; V: TRBV5-1; J: TRBJ2-2; DNA: TGCGCCAGCAGCTCCCGACAGGGGGCTGGCACCGGGGAGCTGTTTTTT; CDR3: CASSSRQGAGTGELFF
D: .; size: .; V: TRBV9; J: TRBJ1-6; DNA: TGTGCCAGCAGCGCTCTCGGGGATAATTCACCCCTCCACTTT; CDR3: CASSALGDNSPLHF
D: .; size: .; V: TRBV6-5; J: TRBJ2-7; DNA: TGTGCCAGCAGTTACTCAGCCGGCGGTTCGGGCTACGAGCAGTACTTC; CDR3: CASSYSAGGSGYEQYF
D: TRBD2; size: .; V: TRBV10-3; J: TRBJ2-3; DNA: TGTGCCATCCGGACTAGCCTCACAGATACGCAGTATTTT; CDR3: CAIRTSLTDTQYF
D: .; size: .; V: TRBV5-1; J: TRBJ1-1; DNA: TGCGCCAGCAGCTTGGTGCCCCCCGGGTTAGACACTGAAGCTTTCTTT; CDR3: CASSLVPPGLDTEAFF
D: TRBD2; size: .; V: TRBV20-1; J: TRBJ2-1; DNA: TGCAGTGCGCGGACTAGGGGCGAGCAGTTCTTC; CDR3: CSARTRGEQFF
D: .; size: few; V: TRBV6-5; J: TRBJ2-3; DNA: TGTGCCAGCAGTTACAAGCCGCAGGGGCCCGGCGATACGCAGTATTTT; CDR3: CASSYKPQGPGDTQYF
D: TRBD1; size: .; V: TRBV2; J: TRBJ1-5; DNA: TGTGCCAGCAGCGGGGACGGACAGGGGAGTCAGCCCCAGCATTTT; CDR3: CASSGDGQGSQPQHF
D: TRBD2; size: .; V: TRBV5-4; J: TRBJ2-1; DNA: TGTGCCAGCAGCTTGACGGGGGGAGGGCAGTTCTTC; CDR3: CASSLTGGGQFF
D: .; size: .; V: TRBV6-5; J: TRBJ1-1; DNA: TGTGCCAGCAGTTACTCGTGGCCTGGGGATGTCTCGGGGGCTTTCTTT; CDR3: CASSYSWPGDVSGAFF
D: .; size: once; V: TRBV29-1; J: TRBJ2-5; DNA: TGCAGCGTTGCGAGACAGATGAAAGAGACCCAGTACTTC; CDR3: CSVARQMKETQYF
D: .; size: few; V: TRBV28; J: TRBJ1-2; DNA: TGTGCCAGCACCTCCGGGGACTATGGCTACACCTTC; CDR3: CASTSGDYGYTF
D: .; size: .; V: TRBV5-1; J: TRBJ2-2; DNA: TGCGCCAGCAGCTCCCTGGGTTGGGGGGAGACCGGGGAGCTGTTTTTT; CDR3: CASSSLGWGETGELFF
D: TRBD1; size: .; V: TRBV6-6; J: TRBJ2-7; DNA: TGTGCCAGCAGGACAGGGGCGTACGAGCAGTACTTC; CDR3: CASRTGAYEQYF
D: .; size: few; V: TRBV2; J: TRBJ1-5; DNA: TGTGCCAGCAGTGAAGCGCGTGGCAGGGCTCTTGGTCAGCCCCAGCATTTT; CDR3: CASSEARGRALGQPQHF
D: .; size: .; V: TRBV7-2; J: TRBJ2-7; DNA: TGTGCCAGCAGCCCCTTGAGTTCGTCCTACGAGCAGTACTTC; CDR3: CASSPLSSSYEQYF
D: .; size: .; V: TRBV5-1; J: TRBJ2-7; DNA: TGCGCCAGCAGAGACAGCTACGAGCAGTACTTC; CDR3: CASRDSYEQYF
D: TRBD1; size: .; V: TRBV2; J: TRBJ1-2; DNA: TGTGCCAGCAGTGGGACAGGGCTTGCTAACTATGGCTACACCTTC; CDR3: CASSGTGLANYGYTF
D: TRBD1; size: .; V: TRBV6-5; J: TRBJ1-1; DNA: TGTGCCAGCAGGCCTCCAGGGGGCGCGGCTGAAGCTTTCTTT; CDR3: CASRPPGGAAEAFF